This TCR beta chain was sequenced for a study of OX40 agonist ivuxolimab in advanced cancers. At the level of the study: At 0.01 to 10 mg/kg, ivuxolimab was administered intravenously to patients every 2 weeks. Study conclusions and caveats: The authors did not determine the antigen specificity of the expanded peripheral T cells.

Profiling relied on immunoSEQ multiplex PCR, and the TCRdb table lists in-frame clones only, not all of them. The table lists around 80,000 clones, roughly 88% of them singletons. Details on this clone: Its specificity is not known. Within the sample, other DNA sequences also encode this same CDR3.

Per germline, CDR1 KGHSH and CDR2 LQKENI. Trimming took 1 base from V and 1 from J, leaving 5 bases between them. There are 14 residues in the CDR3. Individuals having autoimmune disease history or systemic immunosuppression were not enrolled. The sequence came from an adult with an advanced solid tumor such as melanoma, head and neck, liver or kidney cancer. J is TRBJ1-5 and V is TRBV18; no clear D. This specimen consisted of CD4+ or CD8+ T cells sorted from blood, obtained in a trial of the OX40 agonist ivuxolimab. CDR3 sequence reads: CASSPQGSNQPQHF. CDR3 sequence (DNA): TGTGCCAGCTCACCACAGGGAAGCAATCAGCCCCAGCATTTT.